The source of this T cell receptor (beta chain) is a study of neurological immune-mediated disorders. Findings and caveats of the study: Sharing of CDR3 amino acid sequences among expanded clones across subjects was absent, suggesting private repertoires in all groups.

Synthesis of cDNA was accomplished via 5'RACE employing 10-nucleotide random UMIs. Every sequencing run generated over 170 million TCR-beta sequences from 15-18 subjects. TCRdb passed the 5' RACE reads through MiXCR, listing each CDR3 protein once. This table has some 50,000 distinct CDR3 sequences, around 13% appearing once. The CDR3 consists of 18 residues. V lost 2 bases and J lost 2, with 19 bases in between. CDR1 is KGHSH and CDR2 is LQKENI in the germline V gene. This clonotype was counted at least ten times. Its antigen is not identified. The time point: longitudinal time-point 2. From 2 million PBMCs stored at -80 C, the unsorted libraries were generated.

The material sequenced was PBMCs. This receptor was taken from a male donor with HTLV-1-associated myelopathy (HAM/TSP). The chain uses TRBV18 and TRBJ1-3; D is unresolved. CDR3: CASSPAIIGPTAGNTIYF. CDR3 DNA sequence: TGTGCCAGCTCACCAGCTATTATAGGGCCCACGGCTGGAAACACCATATATTTT.